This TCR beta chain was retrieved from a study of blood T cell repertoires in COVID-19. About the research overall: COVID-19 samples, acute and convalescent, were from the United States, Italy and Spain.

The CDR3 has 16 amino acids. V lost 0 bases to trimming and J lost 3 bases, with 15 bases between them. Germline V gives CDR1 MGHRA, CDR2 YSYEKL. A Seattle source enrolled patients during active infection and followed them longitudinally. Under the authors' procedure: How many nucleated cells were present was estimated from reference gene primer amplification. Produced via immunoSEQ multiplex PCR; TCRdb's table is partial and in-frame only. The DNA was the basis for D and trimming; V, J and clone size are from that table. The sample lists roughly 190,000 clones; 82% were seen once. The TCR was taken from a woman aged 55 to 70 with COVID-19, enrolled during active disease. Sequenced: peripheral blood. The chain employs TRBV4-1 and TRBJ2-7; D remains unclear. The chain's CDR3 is CASSQDSATRIYEQYF. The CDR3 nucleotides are TGCGCCAGCAGCCAAGATTCAGCGACCCGAATCTACGAGCAGTACTTC.